The 4 T cell receptor beta chains below come from one sample, sequenced in a study of blood T cell repertoires in COVID-19. The table came from immunoSEQ multiplex PCR; TCRdb's copy has only in-frame clones and leaves some out. The data contain approximately 170,000 clones, just under 85% of them singletons. The sample taken for sequencing was peripheral blood. Receptors originate from a man in his forties or fifties who had recovered from COVID-19.

The sample holds a few counts of this clone. J is TRBJ2-2 and V is TRBV3-1 (or the pseudogene TRBV3-2); D may be TRBD2 (6 bases). Germline values: CDR1 LGHDT, CDR2 YNNKEL (reference sequence). The V end lost 4 bases, the J end lost 1 base, and 10 bases lay between the germline ends. This CDR3 comprises 15 residues. CDR3 loop: CASSRGLVNTGELFF. CDR3 in DNA: TGTGCCAGCAGCCGGGGACTGGTGAACACCGGGGAGCTGTTTTTT.

In its sample, this clone was seen once. The gene calls are TRBV10-3 and TRBJ1-2; D remains unclear. The CDR3 spans 12 residues. V dropped 9 bases and J dropped 0 bases, with 8 bases sitting between them. Germline-derived CDR1 and CDR2 are ENHRY and SYGVKD. The CDR3 bases are TGTGCCATACAGAGACCTAACTATGGCTACACCTTC. Its translation is CAIQRPNYGYTF.

The chain joins TRBV29-1 to TRBJ1-5, with a weak D call TRBD1 (5 bases). With 8 bases removed from V and 4 bases from J, the gap between germline ends came to 15 bases. Looked up from germline, CDR1 is SQVTM and CDR2 is ANQGSEA. The CDR3 consists of 13 residues. The CDR3 DNA follows: TGCAGCCTGCGACAGTCCAAAAATCAGCCCCAGCATTTT. Its translation is CSLRQSKNQPQHF.

The V call is TRBV19, the J call TRBJ1-5, with D perhaps matching TRBD1 (5 bases). Germline V lookup: CDR1 LNHDA, CDR2 SQIVND (reference sequence). The CDR3 extends over 15 amino acids. Trimming stripped 4 bases from V and 0 bases from J, with 10 bases between. For the CDR3, the DNA is TGTGCCAGTAGTACAGGGTCCATTAGCAATCAGCCCCAGCATTTT. Amino acids: CASSTGSISNQPQHF.